Below, one T cell receptor (beta chain) is given with its context. Deep level was the assay's run setting. The protocol was immunoSEQ multiplex PCR, while the TCRdb copy is restricted to in-frame clones and leaves out a portion. The repertoire holds 850,000 to 1,100,000 clones, about 72% seen once, with more than 0.85% in the top ten. These data belong to a study of shared clonotypes between healthy human individuals. With 0 bases removed from V and 0 bases from J, the gap between germline ends came to 15 bases. The CDR3 is 18 amino acids. In germline, CDR1 is LGHNA, CDR2 YSLEER. Sample: memory CD4+ T cells from PBMCs. Stated subset: CD45RA-negative fraction. The chain has TRBV4-3 and TRBJ2-1, with D unclear. This receptor was taken from a man younger than 35 in good health. Some clones in this sample may be carry-over from other donors' samples. Written as DNA, the CDR3 is TGCGCCAGCAGCCAAGAGGGTGGGCTACCCAGCTCCTACAATGAGCAGTTCTTC. Translating it yields CASSQEGGLPSSYNEQFF.